These 17 T cell receptor beta chains came from one sample sequenced in a study of blood T cell repertoires in COVID-19. The assay was immunoSEQ multiplex PCR, and TCRdb's table has in-frame clones only and misses some. Among 30,000 to 50,000 clones listed, 79% were seen once. The material sequenced was peripheral blood. The receptors here all came from a man in his 70s with acute or convalescent COVID-19.

J is TRBJ2-2 and V is TRBV5-1; 9 nucleotides line up with TRBD2. J lost 5 bases, V lost 7 bases, and 9 bases had no gene match. There are 15 residues in the CDR3. Germline CDR1 and CDR2: SGHRS and YFSETQ. The chain's CDR3 is CASGNSGRGTGELFF. Here the CDR3 DNA reads TGCGCCAGCGGGAATAGCGGGAGAGGTACCGGGGAGCTGTTTTTT.

V is TRBV7-9 and J is TRBJ2-4; perhaps TRBD1 as D (6 bases). Trimming removed 4 bases from V and 5 bases from J, with 9 bases in between. Germline CDR1 SEHNR, CDR2 FQNEAQ (reference sequence). CDR3 length equals 13 residues. The CDR3 bases are TGTGCCAGCAGCTGGGACACAGAAAACATTCAGTACTTC. Its protein product is CASSWDTENIQYF.

V and J are TRBV19 and TRBJ1-5; the match to TRBD1 covers 11 bases. Trimming took 11 bases from V and 7 from J; bases not matched to a gene: 7. The CDR3 is made up of 13 amino acids. Germline V gives CDR1 LNHDA, CDR2 SQIVND (reference sequence). For the CDR3, the DNA is TGTGCCGGGAGCCGGGACAGGGGGCAGCCCCAGCATTTT. It yields the protein CAGSRDRGQPQHF.

The rearrangement joins TRBV4-3 to TRBJ2-3; 9 nucleotides line up with TRBD1. V lost 6 bases, J lost 3 bases, and 7 bases stayed unmatched. The germline V gene encodes CDR1 LGHNA and CDR2 YSLEER. This CDR3 has 15 residues. CDR3 nucleotides: TGCGCCAGCAGTCCCCGGGACAGGGAAACAGATACGCAGTATTTT. Translation gives CASSPRDRETDTQYF.

The V gene is TRBV24-1, the J gene TRBJ2-1; D is ambiguous. CDR3 size: 15 residues. Germline lookup yields CDR1 KGHDR and CDR2 SFDVKD. The V gene lost 6 bases and the J gene lost 0 bases, with 11 bases spanning the gap. CDR3 protein: CATSRSASSYNEQFF. The CDR3 region has the DNA TGTGCCACCAGTCGAAGCGCGAGCTCCTACAATGAGCAGTTCTTC.

The V call is TRBV7-2, the J call TRBJ1-2, with 7 bases aligning to TRBD1. From germline, CDR1 is SGHTA and CDR2 FQGNSA. This CDR3 has 12 amino acids. Trimming removed 9 bases from V and 11 bases from J; junction bases left unmatched: 12. In nucleotides, the CDR3 is TGTGCCAGTACAACCGGGACAGTAAAATACACCTTC. Protein: CASTTGTVKYTF. The whole variable domain, filled in from reference TRBV7-2 and TRBJ1-2, reads GAGVSQSPSNKVTEKGKDVELRCDPISGHTALYWYRQSLGQGLEFLIYFQGNSAPDKSGLPSDRFSAERTGGSVSTLTIQRTQQEDSAVYLCASTTGTVKYTFGSGTRLTVV.

The V and J genes are TRBV7-9 and TRBJ2-1; 7 nucleotides match TRBD1. Germline-derived CDR1 and CDR2 are SEHNR and FQNEAQ (reference sequence). The CDR3 has 14 residues. V shed 5 bases and J 3 bases; nucleotides not matched to a gene: 4. Here the CDR3 DNA reads TGTGCCAGCAGCCTCCGGGACAGCTACAATGAGCAGTTCTTC. Amino acid sequence: CASSLRDSYNEQFF.

This chain uses TRBV6-6 with TRBJ2-7; 7 bases line up with TRBD1. V dropped 5 bases and J dropped 9; count of bases not matched to a gene: 7. Germline values: CDR1 MNHNY, CDR2 SVGAGI (reference sequence). This CDR3 comprises 12 residues. The CDR3 coding sequence is TGTGCCAGCAGTCTCCAGGGGGTCGGGCAGTACTTC. Protein sequence: CASSLQGVGQYF.

This clone showed up just a few times. V usage is TRBV5-1 and J usage is TRBJ2-2, with a possible D match to TRBD1 (5 bases). Between the trimmed V and J ends, which lost 3 bases and 1 base, there was a span of 7 bases. The CDR3 has 14 amino acids. CDR1 is SGHRS and CDR2 is YFSETQ in the germline V gene. CDR3 loop: CASSYTGNTGELFF. The CDR3 DNA reads TGCGCCAGCAGCTACACAGGGAACACCGGGGAGCTGTTTTTT.

About this clone: The same CDR3 arises from other DNA sequences in this sample as well. The chain carries TRBV5-1 and TRBJ2-5, with 13 nucleotides matching TRBD2. The CDR3 is made up of 18 amino acids. V lost 0 bases, J lost 2 bases, and 7 bases stayed unmatched. The germline V gene encodes CDR1 SGHRS and CDR2 YFSETQ. CDR3 region: CASSLAPGLAGVQETQYF. Written as DNA, the CDR3 is TGCGCCAGCAGCTTGGCCCCAGGACTAGCGGGAGTGCAAGAGACCCAGTACTTC. Full variable domain (remainder filled in from reference TRBV5-1 and TRBJ2-5): KAGVTQTPRYLIKTRGQQVTLSCSPISGHRSVSWYQQTPGQGLQFLFEYFSETQRNKGNFPGRFSGRQFSNSRSEMNVSTLELGDSALYLCASSLAPGLAGVQETQYFGPGTRLLVL.

This sequence joins TRBV4-1 and TRBJ2-2; D is uncertain. The CDR3 consists of 12 residues. Germline V gene lookup returns CDR1 MGHRA and CDR2 YSYEKL. V was cut by 1 base and J by 7 bases, with 4 bases left in between. The CDR3 DNA is TGCGCCAGCAGCCAAGGAGACGGGGAGCTGTTTTTT. Its protein product is CASSQGDGELFF.

The chain carries TRBV4-3 and TRBJ2-3; 10 bases fit TRBD1. CDR1 is LGHNA and CDR2 is YSLEER in the germline V gene. CDR3 size: 18 residues. V dropped 4 bases and J dropped 1; count of bases not matched to a gene: 11. CDR3 residues: CASSPQVSGTGGTDTQYF. The CDR3 nucleotides read TGCGCCAGCAGCCCGCAAGTCAGCGGGACAGGGGGCACAGATACGCAGTATTTT.

The V and J genes are TRBV28 and TRBJ2-1; D remains ambiguous. The CDR3 runs 17 residues. The V and J ends lost 3 bases and 0 bases respectively, with 15 bases between them. Germline assignment: CDR1 MDHEN and CDR2 SYDVKM. The CDR3 loop is CASSFPPYTSSYNEQFF. The CDR3 coding sequence is TGTGCCAGCAGTTTTCCACCCTATACGAGCTCCTACAATGAGCAGTTCTTC.

The chain couples TRBV21-1 to TRBJ1-6; the table calls TRBD1, which could not be checked here. TRBV21-1 is recorded as a pseudogene. The CDR3 contains 18 residues. In nucleotides, the CDR3 is TGTGCCAGCAGCAAACAAGCGCTCCGGGACAGGGGGTATAAACCCCTCCACTTT. Translation gives CASSKQALRDRGYKPLHF.

The genes are TRBV11-2 and TRBJ2-3, with 8 bases that match TRBD1. From germline, CDR1 is SGHAT and CDR2 FQNNGV. Losses at the gene ends were 5 bases for V and 6 bases for J; bases not matched to a gene: 10. The length of the CDR3 is 15 residues. The CDR3 sequence: CASSITGGTQDTQYF. The CDR3 region has the DNA TGTGCCAGCAGCATTACAGGGGGTACCCAGGATACGCAGTATTTT.

The V and J genes are TRBV28 and TRBJ2-5; 7 bases align to TRBD1. Trimming at V came to 2 bases and at J to 0 bases, leaving 6 bases not matched to a gene. The CDR3 sequence is 16 residues long. The germline gives CDR1 MDHEN, CDR2 SYDVKM. CDR3 coding DNA: TGTGCCAGCAGTTTACAGGGGACAGAGTACCAAGAGACCCAGTACTTC. The encoded protein is CASSLQGTEYQETQYF.

The chain has TRBV13 and TRBJ2-7; D not resolved. Germline CDR1 is PRHDT and CDR2 is FYEKMQ (reference sequence). Trimming cost V 2 bases and J 0 bases, with 8 bases left between them. This CDR3 region has 14 residues. This chain's CDR3 is CASSLRSGSYEQYF. Written as DNA, the CDR3 is TGTGCCAGCAGCTTACGCAGTGGCTCCTACGAGCAGTACTTC. Drawing the rest from reference TRBV13 and TRBJ2-7, the complete variable domain is AAGVIQSPRHLIKEKRETATLKCYPIPRHDTVYWYQQGPGQDPQFLISFYEKMQSDKGSIPDRFSAQQFSDYHSELNMSSLELGDSALYFCASSLRSGSYEQYFGPGTRLTVT.